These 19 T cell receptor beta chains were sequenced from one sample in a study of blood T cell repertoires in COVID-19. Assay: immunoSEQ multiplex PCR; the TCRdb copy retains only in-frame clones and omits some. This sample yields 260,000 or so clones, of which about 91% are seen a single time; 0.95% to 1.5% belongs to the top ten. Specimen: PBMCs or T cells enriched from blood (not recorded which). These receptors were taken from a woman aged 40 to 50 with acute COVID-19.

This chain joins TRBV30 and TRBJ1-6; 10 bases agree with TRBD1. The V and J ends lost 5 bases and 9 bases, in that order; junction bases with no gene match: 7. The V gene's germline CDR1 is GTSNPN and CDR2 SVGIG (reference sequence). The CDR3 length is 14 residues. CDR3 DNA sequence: TGTGCCTGGTCAGGGACAGGGGAAAGTTCACCCCTCCACTTT. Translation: CAWSGTGESSPLHF.

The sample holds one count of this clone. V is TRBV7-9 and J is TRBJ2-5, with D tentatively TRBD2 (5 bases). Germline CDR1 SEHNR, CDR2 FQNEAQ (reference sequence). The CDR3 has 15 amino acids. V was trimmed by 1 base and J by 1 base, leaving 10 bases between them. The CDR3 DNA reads TGTGCCAGCAGCTTAGTGATGGGGAGCCAAGAGACCCAGTACTTC. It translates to CASSLVMGSQETQYF.

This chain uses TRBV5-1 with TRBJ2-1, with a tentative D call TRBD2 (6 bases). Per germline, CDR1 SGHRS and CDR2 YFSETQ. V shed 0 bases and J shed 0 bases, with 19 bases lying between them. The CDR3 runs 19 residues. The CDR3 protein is CASSLVVFGGKSSYNEQFF. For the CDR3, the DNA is TGCGCCAGCAGCTTGGTGGTATTTGGCGGGAAGAGCTCCTACAATGAGCAGTTCTTC. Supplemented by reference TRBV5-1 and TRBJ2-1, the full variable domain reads KAGVTQTPRYLIKTRGQQVTLSCSPISGHRSVSWYQQTPGQGLQFLFEYFSETQRNKGNFPGRFSGRQFSNSRSEMNVSTLELGDSALYLCASSLVVFGGKSSYNEQFFGPGTRLTVL.

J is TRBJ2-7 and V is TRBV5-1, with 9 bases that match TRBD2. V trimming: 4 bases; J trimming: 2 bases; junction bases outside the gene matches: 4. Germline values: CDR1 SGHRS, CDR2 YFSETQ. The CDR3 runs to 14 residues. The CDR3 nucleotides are TGCGCCAGCAGCCCTGGACTAGCGACCTACGAGCAGTACTTC. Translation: CASSPGLATYEQYF.

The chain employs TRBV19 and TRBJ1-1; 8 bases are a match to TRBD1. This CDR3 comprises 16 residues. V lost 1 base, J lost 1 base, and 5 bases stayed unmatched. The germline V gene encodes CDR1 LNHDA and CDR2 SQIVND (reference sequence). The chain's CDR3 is CASSIVTGGRNTEAFF. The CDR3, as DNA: TGTGCCAGTAGTATAGTAACAGGGGGAAGGAACACTGAAGCTTTCTTT.

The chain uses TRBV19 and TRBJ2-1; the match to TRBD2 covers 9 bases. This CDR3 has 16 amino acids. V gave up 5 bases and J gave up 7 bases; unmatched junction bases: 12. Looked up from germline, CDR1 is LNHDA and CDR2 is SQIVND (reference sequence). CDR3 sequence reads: CASSFTGAGGWNEQFF. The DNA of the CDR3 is TGTGCCAGTAGTTTCACCGGGGCGGGAGGGTGGAATGAGCAGTTCTTC. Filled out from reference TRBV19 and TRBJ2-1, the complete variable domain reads DGGITQSPKYLFRKEGQNVTLSCEQNLNHDAMYWYRQDPGQGLRLIYYSQIVNDFQKGDIAEGYSVSREKKESFPLTVTSAQKNPTAFYLCASSFTGAGGWNEQFFGPGTRLTVL.

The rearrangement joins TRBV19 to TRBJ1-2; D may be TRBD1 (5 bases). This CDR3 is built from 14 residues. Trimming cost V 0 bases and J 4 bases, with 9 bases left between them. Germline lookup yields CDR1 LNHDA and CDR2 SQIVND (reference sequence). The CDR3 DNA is TGTGCCAGTAGTATAGATGGGGGGACCTATGGCTACACCTTC. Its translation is CASSIDGGTYGYTF.

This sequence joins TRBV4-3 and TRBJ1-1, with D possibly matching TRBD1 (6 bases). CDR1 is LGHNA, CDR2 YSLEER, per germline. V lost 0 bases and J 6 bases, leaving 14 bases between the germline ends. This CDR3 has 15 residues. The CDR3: CASSQEGTTGAEAFF. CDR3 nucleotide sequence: TGCGCCAGCAGCCAAGAGGGGACAACCGGCGCTGAAGCTTTCTTT.

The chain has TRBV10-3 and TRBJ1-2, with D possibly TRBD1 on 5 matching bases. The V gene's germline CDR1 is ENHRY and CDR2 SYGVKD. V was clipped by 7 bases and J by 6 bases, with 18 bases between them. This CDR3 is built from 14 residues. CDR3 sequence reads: CAIKGRESDNGYTF. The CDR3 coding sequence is TGTGCCATCAAAGGGAGGGAGTCGGACAATGGCTACACCTTC.

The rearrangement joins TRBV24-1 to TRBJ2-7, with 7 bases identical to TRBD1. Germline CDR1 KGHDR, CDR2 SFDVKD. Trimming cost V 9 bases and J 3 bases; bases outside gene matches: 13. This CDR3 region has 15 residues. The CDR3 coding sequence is TGTGCCACCCACTGGTATGGGGACAGACACTACGAGCAGTACGTC. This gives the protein CATHWYGDRHYEQYV.

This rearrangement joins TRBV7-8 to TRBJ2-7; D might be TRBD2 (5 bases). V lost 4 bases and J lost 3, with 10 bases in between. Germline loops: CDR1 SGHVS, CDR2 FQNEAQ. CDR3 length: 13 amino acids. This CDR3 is CASSSTNSYEQYV. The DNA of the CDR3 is TGTGCCAGCAGCTCGACTAACAGCTACGAGCAGTACGTC.

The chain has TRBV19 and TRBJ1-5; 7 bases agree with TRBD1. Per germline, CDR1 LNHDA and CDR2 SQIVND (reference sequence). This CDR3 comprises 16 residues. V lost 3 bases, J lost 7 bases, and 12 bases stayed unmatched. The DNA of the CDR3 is TGTGCCAGTAGTATTTTCCCCGGGACAGATGGACAGCCCCAGCATTTT. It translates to CASSIFPGTDGQPQHF.

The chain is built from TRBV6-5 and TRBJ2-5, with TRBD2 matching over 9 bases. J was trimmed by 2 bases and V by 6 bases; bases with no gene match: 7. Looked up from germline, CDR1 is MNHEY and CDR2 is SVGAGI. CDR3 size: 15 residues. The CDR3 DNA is TGTGCCAGCAGGCGAGGACTAGCGCCTCAAGAGACCCAGTACTTC. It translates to CASRRGLAPQETQYF.

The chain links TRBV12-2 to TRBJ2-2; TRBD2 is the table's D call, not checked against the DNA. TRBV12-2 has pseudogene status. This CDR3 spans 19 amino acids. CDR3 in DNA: TGTGCAAGTCGCCTACCTTTAGTGACTAGCGGAGACGACACCGGGGAGCTGTTTTTT. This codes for CASRLPLVTSGDDTGELFF.

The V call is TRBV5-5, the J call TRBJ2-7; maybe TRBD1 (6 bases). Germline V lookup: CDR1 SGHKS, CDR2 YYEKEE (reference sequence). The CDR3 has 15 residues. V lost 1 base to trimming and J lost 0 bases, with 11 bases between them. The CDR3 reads CASSLSTGSSYEQYV. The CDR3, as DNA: TGTGCCAGCAGCTTGTCCACAGGGAGCTCCTACGAGCAGTACGTC.

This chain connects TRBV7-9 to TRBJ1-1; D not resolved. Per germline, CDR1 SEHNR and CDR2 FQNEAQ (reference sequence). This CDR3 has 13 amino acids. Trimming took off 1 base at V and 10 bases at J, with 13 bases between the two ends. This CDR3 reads CASSLGQEGIAFF. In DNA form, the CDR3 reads TGTGCCAGCAGCTTAGGCCAGGAAGGAATAGCTTTCTTT.

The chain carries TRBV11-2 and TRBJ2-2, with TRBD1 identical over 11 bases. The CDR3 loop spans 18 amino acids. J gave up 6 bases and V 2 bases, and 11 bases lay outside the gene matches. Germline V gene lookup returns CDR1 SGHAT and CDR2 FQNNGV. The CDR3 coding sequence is TGTGCCAGCAGCTTATCGCGGACAGGGGGCTTTCGTTCCGGGGAGCTGTTTTTT. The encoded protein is CASSLSRTGGFRSGELFF.

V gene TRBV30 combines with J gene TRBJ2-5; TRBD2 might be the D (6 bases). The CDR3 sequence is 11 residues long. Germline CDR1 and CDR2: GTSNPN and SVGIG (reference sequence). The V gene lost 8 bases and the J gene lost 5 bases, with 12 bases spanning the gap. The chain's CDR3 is CAGRRGETQYF. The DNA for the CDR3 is TGTGCCGGCAGACGGGGGGAGACCCAGTACTTC.

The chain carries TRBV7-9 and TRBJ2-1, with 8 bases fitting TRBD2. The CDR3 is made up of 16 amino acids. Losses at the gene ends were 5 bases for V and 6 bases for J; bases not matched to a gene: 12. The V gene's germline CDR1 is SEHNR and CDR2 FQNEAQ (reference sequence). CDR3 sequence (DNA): TGTGCCAGCAGCACCCGGGGGGGGAGCATAAGCAATGAGCAGTTCTTC. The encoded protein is CASSTRGGSISNEQFF.